This T cell receptor (beta chain) stems from a study of control samples from healthy donors and cancer patients (dated by TCRdb to the early 2020s). The germline V gene supplies CDR1 ENHRY and CDR2 SYGVKD. Spanning cysteine to phenylalanine, the CDR3 consists of 15 amino acids. Just CDR3 DNA is preserved here, 45 bases in frame from base 1. Trimming removed 0 bases from V and 0 bases from J, leaving 5 bases between the germline ends. This clone was recorded only once. Its binding antigen is unknown. Base qualities are not at hand, and no much larger clone is one base apart. Library generation was performed with the immunoSEQ multiplex PCR assay. Drawn from immuneACCESS, this table holds only the in-frame rearrangements with V and J called that TCRdb kept. Clones are partly lost; checked studies trace under half to an unresolved V gene and leave the rest unexplained. The sample table shows some 70,000 clones, and around 80% are seen once. The top ten constitute approximately 15% of the sample.

The receptor chain draws on TRBV10-3 and TRBJ2-2, with the D gene not confidently named. This TCR derives from a man between 60 and 75 years old in good health. The sequenced sample was blood. The DNA reads TGTGCCATCAGTGAGTCGCCCGCGAACACCGGGGAGCTGTTTTTT. Protein translation: CAISESPANTGELFF.